Below, 23 T cell receptor beta chains from the same sample are listed, as sequenced in a study of shared clonotypes between healthy human individuals. CD45RO-negative cells were positively selected for CCR7, leaving out terminally differentiated effector memory CD45RA+ cells. Sequencing used immunoSEQ multiplex PCR; TCRdb keeps in-frame clones, though not all of them. The data show around 2,000,000 clones, about 95% seen once. Input material: naive CD8+ T cells sorted from blood. All receptors derive from a man between 18 and 29 years old in good health.

J is TRBJ1-2 and V is TRBV7-9; 10 bases match TRBD1. The CDR3 totals 15 residues. Germline loops: CDR1 SEHNR, CDR2 FQNEAQ (reference sequence). Trimming took 4 bases from V and 7 from J; bases not matched to a gene: 9. The chain's CDR3 is CASSSSRQGASGYTF. The DNA of the CDR3 is TGTGCCAGCAGCTCTTCGAGACAGGGGGCTAGTGGCTACACCTTC. Full variable domain (outside the CDR3, taken from reference TRBV7-9 and TRBJ1-2): DTGVSQNPRHKITKRGQNVTFRCDPISEHNRLYWYRQTLGQGPEFLTYFQNEAQLEKSRLLSDRFSAERPKGSFSTLEIQRTEQGDSAMYLCASSSSRQGASGYTFGSGTRLTVV.

The chain links TRBV27 to TRBJ2-3; tentative D call: TRBD1 (6 bases). CDR1 MNHEY and CDR2 SMNVEV come from the germline V gene (reference sequence). Trimming left V 5 bases short and J 0 bases short, with 12 bases between. The CDR3 spans 15 residues. The DNA for the CDR3 is TGTGCCAGCAGTATAGACAGGACTAGCACAGATACGCAGTATTTT. Translation: CASSIDRTSTDTQYF.

The chain carries TRBV27 and TRBJ2-7; no reliable D call. V was cut by 0 bases and J by 2 bases, with 11 bases left in between. Germline CDR1 is MNHEY and CDR2 is SMNVEV (reference sequence). The CDR3 is 15 residues long. CDR3 DNA sequence: TGTGCCAGCAGTTTATCGTTGTACAGAACCTACGAGCAGTACTTC. The encoded protein is CASSLSLYRTYEQYF.

The chain recombines TRBV7-3 with TRBJ2-7; possibly TRBD2 for D (6 bases). The CDR3 is made up of 14 amino acids. Germline values: CDR1 SGHTA, CDR2 FQGTGA. V was clipped by 4 bases and J by 5 bases, with 15 bases between them. The CDR3 loop reads CASSSGVPGDEQYF. In DNA form, the CDR3 reads TGTGCCAGCAGCTCGGGGGTGCCGGGCGACGAGCAGTACTTC.

V is TRBV7-2 and J is TRBJ2-1; no firm D call. V was clipped by 5 bases and J by 6 bases, with 8 bases between them. This CDR3 has 12 amino acids. CDR1 is SGHTA and CDR2 is FQGNSA in the germline V gene. The CDR3 protein is CASSLPGNEQFF. CDR3 nucleotide sequence: TGTGCCAGCAGCCTCCCCGGCAATGAGCAGTTCTTC. The full variable domain, rest sourced from reference TRBV7-2 and TRBJ2-1, is GAGVSQSPSNKVTEKGKDVELRCDPISGHTALYWYRQSLGQGLEFLIYFQGNSAPDKSGLPSDRFSAERTGGSVSTLTIQRTQQEDSAVYLCASSLPGNEQFFGPGTRLTVL.

V and J are TRBV12-5 and TRBJ1-4; the D gene is possibly TRBD1 (6 bases). This CDR3 is 15 amino acids long. V lost 3 bases and J 6 bases, leaving 14 bases between the germline ends. Germline CDR1 LGHNT, CDR2 FRNRAP. The DNA of the CDR3 is TGTGCTAGTGGTTTACTACAGGGTGCGGATGAAAAACTGTTTTTT. This sequence encodes CASGLLQGADEKLFF.

The chain couples TRBV7-3 to TRBJ2-3, with D unresolved. V lost 2 bases and J 2 bases, leaving 8 bases between the germline ends. The CDR3 sequence is 14 residues long. Per germline, CDR1 SGHTA and CDR2 FQGTGA. CDR3 residues: CASSLDGATDTQYF. Here the CDR3 DNA reads TGTGCCAGCAGCTTAGACGGAGCCACAGATACGCAGTATTTT. The full variable domain, rest sourced from reference TRBV7-3 and TRBJ2-3, is GAGVSQTPSNKVTEKGKYVELRCDPISGHTALYWYRQSLGQGPEFLIYFQGTGAADDSGLPNDRFFAVRPEGSVSTLKIQRTERGDSAVYLCASSLDGATDTQYFGPGTRLTVL.

The V gene is TRBV19, the J gene TRBJ1-1; 8 bases line up with TRBD1. After removal of 8 bases from V and 7 bases from J, the junction contained 6 bases not matched to a gene. This CDR3 comprises 12 residues. In germline, CDR1 is LNHDA, CDR2 SQIVND (reference sequence). The CDR3 nucleotides read TGTGCCAGTCGAGGACAGGGAGTTGAAGCTTTCTTT. Translating it yields CASRGQGVEAFF.

The genes are TRBV10-1 and TRBJ2-7; 8 nucleotides match TRBD2. Germline-derived CDR1 and CDR2 are WNHNN and SYGVQD (reference sequence). This CDR3 has 15 residues. Trimming at V came to 2 bases and at J to 3 bases, leaving 6 bases not matched to a gene. CDR3 nucleotides: TGCGCCAGCAGTGAGAAGGGACTAGGTTTCTACGAGCAGTACTTC. Its translation is CASSEKGLGFYEQYF.

J is TRBJ2-1 and V is TRBV11-2; no reliable D call. The CDR3 contains 15 residues. Germline CDR1 reads SGHAT; CDR2 reads FQNNGV. Trimming shortened V by 1 base and J by 1 base, and 8 bases separated the two germline ends. The CDR3 coding sequence is TGTGCCAGCAGCTTAGTGGCCGTTTCCTACAATGAGCAGTTCTTC. Protein: CASSLVAVSYNEQFF.

This clone was detected only a few times. As DNA, the CDR3 is TGTGCCAGCAGCTTGGAGTTTTCCTACAATGAGCAGTTCTTC. Amino acids: CASSLEFSYNEQFF. V is TRBV5-6 and J is TRBJ2-1; the D is unclear. CDR1 and CDR2 from the germline V gene are SGHDT and YYEEEE. The V gene lost 0 bases and the J gene lost 1 base, with 5 bases spanning the gap. This CDR3 spans 14 amino acids.

Only one count was recorded for this clone. The chain carries TRBV5-1 and TRBJ2-5; D gene uncertain. There are 12 residues in the CDR3. Between the trimmed V and J ends, which lost 6 bases and 0 bases, there was a span of 6 bases. CDR1 and CDR2 from the germline V gene are SGHRS and YFSETQ. The CDR3 DNA is TGCGCCAGCAAGATCTACCAAGAGACCCAGTACTTC. Its translation: CASKIYQETQYF.

The genes are TRBV27 and TRBJ2-3; maybe TRBD1 (5 bases). The V gene's germline CDR1 is MNHEY and CDR2 SMNVEV (reference sequence). The CDR3 has 16 residues. Trimming cost V 6 bases and J 1 base, with 17 bases left between them. The CDR3 coding sequence is TGTGCCAGCAGCTTCAGGGTGTTGTTGGGCACAGATACGCAGTATTTT. Protein sequence: CASSFRVLLGTDTQYF.

The rearrangement links TRBV29-1 to TRBJ1-2; 10 positions match TRBD1. With V trimmed by 4 bases and J by 8 bases, 7 bases remained unmatched. The CDR3 is 13 residues long. Looked up from germline, CDR1 is SQVTM and CDR2 is ANQGSEA. CDR3 in DNA: TGCAGCGTTGGACGACAGGGGGCGGACGGCTACACCTTC. Translation gives CSVGRQGADGYTF.

The rearrangement uses TRBV5-6 and TRBJ2-1; D is unresolved. Trimming pared 2 bases from V and 15 bases from J, leaving 15 bases between. In germline, CDR1 is SGHDT, CDR2 YYEEEE. This CDR3 spans 12 amino acids. CDR3 coding DNA: TGTGCCAGCAGCTTCGAAAACCTCCGTACGTTCTTC. It specifies CASSFENLRTFF.

This sequence joins TRBV28 and TRBJ2-5; no definite D call. Trimming removed 3 bases from V and 0 bases from J, with 8 bases in between. Germline lookup yields CDR1 MDHEN and CDR2 SYDVKM. The CDR3 totals 14 residues. The CDR3 region is CASSFPRDQETQYF. CDR3 in DNA: TGTGCCAGCAGTTTCCCAAGGGACCAAGAGACCCAGTACTTC.

The chain combines TRBV7-8 with TRBJ2-7, with 9 bases lining up with TRBD2. This CDR3 has 15 residues. Germline V gives CDR1 SGHVS, CDR2 FQNEAQ. J was trimmed by 3 bases and V by 0 bases; bases with no gene match: 3. CDR3 in amino acids: CASSLASGSFYEQYF. The CDR3 DNA follows: TGTGCCAGCAGCTTAGCTAGCGGGAGTTTCTACGAGCAGTACTTC.

This chain links TRBV7-9 with TRBJ2-7; D not certain. Germline V gene data show CDR1 as SEHNR and CDR2 as FQNEAQ (reference sequence). Trimming removed 5 bases at V and 2 bases at J, with 16 bases between. The CDR3 contains 15 residues. CDR3 sequence reads: CASSPPFGQTYEQYF. CDR3 bases: TGTGCCAGCAGCCCTCCTTTCGGGCAGACCTACGAGCAGTACTTC.

This sequence joins TRBV4-3 and TRBJ2-1, with 7 nucleotides matching TRBD2. J was trimmed by 0 bases and V by 0 bases; bases with no gene match: 14. The germline V gene encodes CDR1 LGHNA and CDR2 YSLEER. CDR3 length: 20 residues. CDR3 protein: CASSQDTVIGLVYSYNEQFF. The CDR3 DNA follows: TGCGCCAGCAGCCAAGATACCGTTATAGGACTAGTTTACTCCTACAATGAGCAGTTCTTC.

Only one count was recorded for this clone. This chain links TRBV5-6 with TRBJ2-5; D uncertain. Germline lookup yields CDR1 SGHDT and CDR2 YYEEEE. This CDR3 has 14 amino acids. Trimming shortened V by 1 base and J by 1 base, and 8 bases separated the two germline ends. The CDR3 here is CASSLLGFQETQYF. CDR3 coding DNA: TGTGCCAGCAGCTTGCTAGGGTTCCAAGAGACCCAGTACTTC.

V and J are TRBV12-5 and TRBJ2-2; D is unclear. V was pared by 0 bases and J by 6 bases, with 11 bases between. This CDR3 has 15 residues. Germline V CDR1 and CDR2: LGHNT, FRNRAP. CDR3 sequence reads: CASGLVRAGSGELFF. Here the CDR3 DNA reads TGTGCTAGTGGTTTGGTCAGAGCCGGCTCCGGGGAGCTGTTTTTT.

The chain uses TRBV7-2 and TRBJ1-1; D is unclear. V shed 2 bases and J shed 10 bases, with 11 bases lying between them. Germline V CDR1 and CDR2: SGHTA, FQGNSA. This CDR3 contains 12 residues. The CDR3 region has the DNA TGTGCCAGCAGCTTACGGCAGGTATCAGCTTTCTTT. Protein product: CASSLRQVSAFF.

This clone was seen just once. J is TRBJ2-3 and V is TRBV4-1, with TRBD2 matching 9 bases. Germline V gene data show CDR1 as MGHRA and CDR2 as YSYEKL. CDR3 length equals 16 residues. The junction had 1 base not matched to a gene; V was cut back by 0 bases and J by 0 bases. For the CDR3, the DNA is TGCGCCAGCAGCCAAGATCTAGCGGGGAGCACAGATACGCAGTATTTT. The encoded protein is CASSQDLAGSTDTQYF.